A selection of T cell receptor beta chains follows, all from one sample in a study of T cells in Graves' hyperthyroidism and ophthalmopathy. TCRdb itself ran the multiplex PCR reads through MiXCR, one entry per CDR3 protein. The data contain about 420,000 distinct CDR3 sequences, around 15% of them singletons. Sequenced sample: blood. These receptors were obtained from a woman aged 18 to 35 with Graves' hyperthyroidism. Each CDR3 is given with its conserved first and last residue. Each record gives: J gene, D gene, V gene, clone size, CDR3 protein, CDR3 DNA. The D gene is left open where the match is weak. The size entry is marked missing in some rows and otherwise reads once, few, many or a size class.

>TRBJ2-1|.|TRBV30|many
CAWSVLGNEQFF
TGTGCCTGGAGTGTACTGGGGAATGAGCAGTTCTTC
>TRBJ1-2|TRBD1|TRBV5-1|many
CASSSKRGGGDINYGYTF
TGCGCCAGCAGCTCCAAACGGGGAGGGGGCGATATCAACTATGGCTACACCTTC
>TRBJ1-3|.|TRBV30|few
CAWSEGGQRRNTIYF
TGTGCCTGGAGCGAGGGGGGTCAGCGGAGGAACACCATATATTTT
>TRBJ2-5|TRBD2|TRBV4-1|.
CASSQEGRVLQETQYF
TGCGCCAGCAGCCAAGAAGGGAGGGTTCTCCAAGAGACCCAGTACTTC
>TRBJ2-5|TRBD1|TRBV7-9|many
CASSFQQGAETQYF
TGTGCCAGCAGCTTTCAACAGGGGGCAGAGACCCAGTACTTC
>TRBJ1-2|.|TRBV30|few
CAWIRGTNYGYTF
TGTGCCTGGATTCGCGGGACTAACTATGGCTACACCTTC
>TRBJ1-1|.|TRBV12-3/TRBV12-4|many
CASSLRRVNTEAFF
TGTGCCAGCAGTTTAAGGCGGGTGAACACTGAAGCTTTCTTT
>TRBJ2-1|.|TRBV6-1|many
CASSSPAGLQYNEQFF
TGTGCCAGCAGTTCACCCGCGGGGTTACAATACAATGAGCAGTTCTTC
>TRBJ2-5|.|TRBV19|.
CASSISFLRSETQYF
TGTGCCAGTAGTATTTCCTTCCTGAGATCAGAGACCCAGTACTTC
>TRBJ1-2|.|TRBV12-3/TRBV12-4|many
CASSETTSYGYTF
TGTGCCAGCAGCGAGACGACGAGCTATGGCTACACCTTC
>TRBJ2-7|.|TRBV7-6|few
CASSKSTGSYEQYF
TGTGCCAGCAGCAAATCGACAGGTTCCTACGAGCAGTACTTC
>TRBJ2-7|TRBD2|TRBV20-1|many
CSASGAGGYEQYF
TGCAGTGCTTCCGGTGCGGGAGGCTACGAGCAGTACTTC
>TRBJ2-3|TRBD2|TRBV9|.
CASSVAGGGTDTQYF
TGTGCCAGCAGCGTAGCTGGGGGGGGCACAGATACGCAGTATTTT
>TRBJ2-5|TRBD2|TRBV6-2/TRBV6-3|few
CASRLTSGRAGETQYF
TGTGCCAGCAGGCTGACTAGCGGGAGGGCCGGAGAGACCCAGTACTTC
>TRBJ1-1|.|TRBV10-3|many
CAISDRQVMNTEAFF
TGTGCCATCAGTGACCGACAGGTCATGAACACTGAAGCTTTCTTT
>TRBJ1-4|.|TRBV5-5|.
CASSLGPGDEKLFF
TGTGCCAGCAGCTTAGGTCCAGGGGATGAAAAACTGTTTTTT
>TRBJ2-3|.|TRBV20-1|many
CSAVKAVDTQYF
TGCAGTGCAGTAAAGGCGGTGGATACGCAGTATTTT
>TRBJ2-1|TRBD2|TRBV5-4|many
CASSSKTSSAYNEQFF
TGTGCCAGCAGCTCGAAGACTAGCTCCGCCTACAATGAGCAGTTCTTC
>TRBJ1-1|.|TRBV19|once
CASSIRGENTEAFF
TGTGCCAGTAGTATTCGGGGGGAAAACACTGAAGCTTTCTTT
>TRBJ1-6|.|TRBV20-1|few
CSDNSYNSPLHF
TGCAGTGACAACTCCTATAATTCACCCCTCCACTTT
>TRBJ2-3|TRBD2|TRBV11-1|.
CASSFGGSGRSDTQYF
TGTGCCAGCAGCTTCGGGGGCAGCGGGAGGTCAGATACGCAGTATTTT
>TRBJ2-2|.|TRBV28|few
CASSFSFRSGELFF
TGTGCCAGCAGTTTTTCTTTCCGTTCCGGGGAGCTGTTTTTT
>TRBJ1-5|TRBD1|TRBV2|.
CASSLPTGGGQPQHF
TGTGCCAGCAGTCTCCCTACAGGGGGCGGTCAGCCCCAGCATTTT